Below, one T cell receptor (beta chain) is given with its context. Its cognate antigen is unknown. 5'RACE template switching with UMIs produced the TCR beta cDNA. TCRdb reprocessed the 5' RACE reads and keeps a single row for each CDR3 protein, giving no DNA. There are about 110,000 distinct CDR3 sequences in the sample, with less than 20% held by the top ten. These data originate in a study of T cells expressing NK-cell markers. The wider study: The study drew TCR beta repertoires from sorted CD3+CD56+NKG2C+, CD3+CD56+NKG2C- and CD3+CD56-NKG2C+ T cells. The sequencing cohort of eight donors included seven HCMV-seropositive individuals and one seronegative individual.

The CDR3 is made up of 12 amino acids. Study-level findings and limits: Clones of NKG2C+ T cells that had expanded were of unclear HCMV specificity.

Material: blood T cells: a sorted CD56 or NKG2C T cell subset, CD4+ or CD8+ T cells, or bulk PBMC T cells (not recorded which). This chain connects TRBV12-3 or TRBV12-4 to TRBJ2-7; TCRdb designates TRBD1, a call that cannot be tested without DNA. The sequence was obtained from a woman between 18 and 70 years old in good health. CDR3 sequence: CASSPGRYEQYF.